This T cell receptor beta chain was sequenced for a study of cytomegalovirus exposure and HLA in healthy donors. General observations from the study: Donors were assumed by presence/absence analyses to have roughly uniform sequencing depth. Published work reported that the classifier diagnosed cytomegalovirus status with high specificity and sensitivity.

As concerns this clone: As yet, its antigen is unknown.

Germline CDR1 reads MNHEY; CDR2 reads SMNVEV (reference sequence). The CDR3 sequence is 12 residues long. V lost 2 bases and J 10 bases, leaving 9 bases between the germline ends. PCR employed 60 Vbeta and 13 Jbeta primers. The data were produced by immunoSEQ multiplex PCR, yet TCRdb's version contains in-frame clones alone and is incomplete. Here the sample spans about 180,000 clones, approximately 80% being singletons. This rearrangement joins TRBV27 to TRBJ2-1; the D gene is possibly TRBD2 (5 bases). The source is a young man in good health and CMV-seronegative. Sequenced material: PBMCs. The CDR3 DNA sequence: TGTGCCAGCAGTTTAGTCGGGAAGGAGCAGTTCTTC. It codes for CASSLVGKEQFF.